The sample holds a few counts of the clone carrying this T cell receptor (beta chain). The CDR3 has 15 amino acids. Trimming cost V 2 bases and J 1 base, with 9 bases left between them. The data are from a study of identical twins. TCRdb fed the 5' RACE reads into MiXCR, producing one record per CDR3 protein. Of around 280,000 distinct CDR3 sequences in the sample, under 9% were seen once. This sample also belongs to another study, concerning yellow fever vaccine responses in identical twins.

The clonotype was recovered from a woman aged 18-30 years in good health. The chain has TRBV23-1 and TRBJ2-4, with a tentative D call TRBD2 (6 bases). TRBV23-1 is sorted into the ORF group, with uncertain function. Sequencing was performed on memory (CD45RO+) T cells sorted from blood. Here the CDR3 reads CASSQGGRAKNIQYF. In DNA form, the CDR3 reads TGCGCCAGCAGTCAAGGGGGGAGGGCCAAAAACATTCAGTACTTC.